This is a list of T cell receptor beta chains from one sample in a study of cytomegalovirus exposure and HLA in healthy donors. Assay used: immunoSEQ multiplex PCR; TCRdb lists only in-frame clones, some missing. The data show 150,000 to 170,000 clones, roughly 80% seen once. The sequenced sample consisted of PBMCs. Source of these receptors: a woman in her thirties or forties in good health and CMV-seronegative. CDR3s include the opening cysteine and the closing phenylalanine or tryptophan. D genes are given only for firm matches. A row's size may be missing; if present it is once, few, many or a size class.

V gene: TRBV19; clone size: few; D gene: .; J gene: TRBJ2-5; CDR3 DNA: TGTGCCAGTAGTGTCAAAAGGGGAGAGACCCAGTACTTC; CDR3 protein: CASSVKRGETQYF
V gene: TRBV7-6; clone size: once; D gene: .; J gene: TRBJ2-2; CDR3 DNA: TGTGCCAGCAGCCCAGTGGGGGGACAGCGGAACACCGGGGAGCTGTTTTTT; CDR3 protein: CASSPVGGQRNTGELFF
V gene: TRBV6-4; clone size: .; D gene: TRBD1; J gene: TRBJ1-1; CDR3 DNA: TGTGCCAGCAGTGCAGGGGGAGTCACTGAAGCTTTCTTT; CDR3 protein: CASSAGGVTEAFF
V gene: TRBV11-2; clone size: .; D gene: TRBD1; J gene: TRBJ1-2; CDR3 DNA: TGTGCCAGCAGCTTGTGGACAGGGGAGTTCGGCTACACCTTC; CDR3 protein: CASSLWTGEFGYTF
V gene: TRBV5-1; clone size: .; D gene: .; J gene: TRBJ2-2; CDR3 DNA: TGCGCCAGCAGCTTGAGCGGGAACACCGGGGAGCTGTTTTTT; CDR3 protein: CASSLSGNTGELFF
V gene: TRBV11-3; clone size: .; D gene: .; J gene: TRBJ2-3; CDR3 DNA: TGTGCCAGCAGCTGGGACTGGAAGAATACAGATACGCAGTATTTT; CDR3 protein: CASSWDWKNTDTQYF
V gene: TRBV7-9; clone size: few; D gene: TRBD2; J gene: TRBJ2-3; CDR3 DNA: TGTGCCAGCAGCCAAGGGCTAGCGGGAATAGATACGCAGTATTTT; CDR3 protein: CASSQGLAGIDTQYF
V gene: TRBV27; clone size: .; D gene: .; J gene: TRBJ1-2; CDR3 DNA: TGTGCCAGCAGCCCCCACCAGGGGTCGATTAACTATGGCTACACCTTC; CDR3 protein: CASSPHQGSINYGYTF
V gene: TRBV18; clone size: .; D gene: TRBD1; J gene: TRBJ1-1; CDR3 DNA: TGTGCCAGCTCACCAGGCTTTACAGGGGAAGCTGAAGCTTTCTTT; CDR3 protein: CASSPGFTGEAEAFF
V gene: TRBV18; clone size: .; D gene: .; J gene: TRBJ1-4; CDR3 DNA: TGTGCCAGCTCACCTTCCCAGGCCGAAAAACTGTTTTTT; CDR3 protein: CASSPSQAEKLFF
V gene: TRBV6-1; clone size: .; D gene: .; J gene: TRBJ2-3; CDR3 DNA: TGTGCCAGCAGTGAAGCAGCAGGGGGGTCAGATACGCAGTATTTT; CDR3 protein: CASSEAAGGSDTQYF